The following is a T cell receptor (beta chain) sequence with its context. The antigen remains undetermined. This sample was taken from a study of cytomegalovirus exposure and HLA in healthy donors. PCR primers comprised 60 Vbeta and 13 Jbeta primers. TCRdb keeps only in-frame clones here, not all; method: immunoSEQ multiplex PCR. The table records 150,000 or so clones, roughly 74% of them present only once. Points from the study as a whole: Earlier analysis yielded a pattern in which most TCR beta V segments were productive about 87% or about 30% of the time.

The CDR3 length is 13 residues. V lost 1 base and J 3 bases, leaving 6 bases between the germline ends. Germline V gene sequence: CDR1 LNHDA, CDR2 SQIVND (reference sequence). This chain uses TRBV19 with TRBJ2-5; D unresolved. The sequencing input was PBMCs. This clonotype was obtained from a man aged 18 to 30 in good health and CMV-seropositive. DNA of the CDR3: TGTGCCAGTAGTATAGCTGTTGAAGAGACCCAGTACTTC. Residues: CASSIAVEETQYF.